The entry that follows covers one T cell receptor (beta chain) sequence. Its antigen is as yet unknown. The data were obtained in a study of CD8+CD57+ T cells in acquired aplastic anemia. Findings and limits, study-wide: It was found that more than 25 CD8+ CDR3 sequences were shared between patients and controls.

Trimming took off 7 bases at V and 5 bases at J, with 23 bases between the two ends. This CDR3 is 16 amino acids long. Per germline, CDR1 SEHNR and CDR2 FQNEAQ (reference sequence). The template for TCR beta VDJ and CDR3 sequence profiling was genomic DNA. TCRdb redid the calling of the reads with MiXCR, one entry per CDR3 protein. This table holds 150,000 to 200,000 distinct CDR3 sequences, 55% to 75% found once. This rearrangement joins TRBV7-9 to TRBJ1-1; no definite D call. The origin of this receptor is a human donor in good health. Input material: sorted CD4+, CD8+, or CD8+CD57+ T cells (not recorded which) from PBMCs. The CDR3 loop reads CASTPPEGQERTEAFF. CDR3 nucleotides: TGTGCCAGCACCCCCCCCGAAGGGCAGGAAAGGACTGAAGCTTTCTTT. The complete variable domain, with remaining parts taken from reference TRBV7-9 and TRBJ1-1, reads DTGVSQNPRHKITKRGQNVTFRCDPISEHNRLYWYRQTLGQGPEFLTYFQNEAQLEKSRLLSDRFSAERPKGSFSTLEIQRTEQGDSAMYLCASTPPEGQERTEAFFGQGTRLTVV.